What follows are 27 T cell receptor beta chains derived from one specimen sequenced in a study of T cell changes during pregnancy in multiple sclerosis. Only in-frame clones appear in the TCRdb table, and some are missing; sequencing was by immunoSEQ multiplex PCR. The sample has roughly 50,000 clones, 80% to 95% seen once. Sequences were derived from CD4+ T cells from peripheral blood mononuclear cells, sampled in the third trimester of pregnancy. These receptor sequences come from a female donor with multiple sclerosis, enrolled in a pregnancy study.

This chain links TRBV30 with TRBJ1-2, with TRBD1 matching 7 bases. Germline V lookup: CDR1 GTSNPN, CDR2 SVGIG (reference sequence). The ends lost 7 bases at V and 6 bases at J; junction bases unmatched: 11. CDR3 length: 13 residues. CDR3 protein: CASPTGNHNGYTF. The CDR3 DNA follows: TGTGCCTCACCGACAGGGAATCATAATGGCTACACCTTC.

The V call is TRBV19, the J call TRBJ1-2; 7 nucleotides align to TRBD1. The CDR3 spans 16 residues. J gave up 4 bases and V 5 bases, and 13 bases lay outside the gene matches. Per germline, CDR1 LNHDA and CDR2 SQIVND (reference sequence). In nucleotides, the CDR3 is TGTGCCAGTAGTTACAAGACAGGGACATCGGCCTATGGCTACACCTTC. This encodes CASSYKTGTSAYGYTF.

The chain is built from TRBV28 and TRBJ2-7; perhaps TRBD1 as D (6 bases). This CDR3 contains 12 residues. From germline, CDR1 is MDHEN and CDR2 SYDVKM. The ends were cut back, 6 bases at V and 10 bases at J, with 16 bases in the middle. The CDR3 loop reads CASSPPGQIQYF. DNA for the CDR3: TGTGCCAGCAGCCCCCCCGGACAGATACAGTACTTC.

This clone was seen only once. The genes are TRBV4-1 and TRBJ1-3, with 7 bases lining up with TRBD1. Losses at the gene ends were 3 bases for V and 4 bases for J; bases not matched to a gene: 6. CDR1 MGHRA and CDR2 YSYEKL come from the germline V gene. CDR3 length: 15 residues. The CDR3 is CASSQNRGGGNTIYF. CDR3 coding DNA: TGCGCCAGCAGCCAGAACAGGGGTGGCGGAAACACCATATATTTT.

This clone was detected once. This chain links TRBV4-3 with TRBJ2-3, with TRBD2 matching 10 bases. The trim removed 0 bases at V and 4 bases at J, leaving 7 bases unmatched. CDR1 LGHNA and CDR2 YSLEER come from the germline V gene. The CDR3 is made up of 17 amino acids. The CDR3 region is CASSQDPPGLAADTQYF. CDR3 DNA sequence: TGCGCCAGCAGCCAAGATCCCCCCGGACTAGCGGCAGATACGCAGTATTTT.

V and J are TRBV11-2 and TRBJ2-7; D possibly corresponds to TRBD2 (6 bases). Between the trimmed V and J ends, which lost 3 bases and 5 bases, there was a span of 11 bases. The germline gives CDR1 SGHAT, CDR2 FQNNGV. The CDR3 spans 13 residues. CDR3 region: CASSFTGTHEQYF. Written as DNA, the CDR3 is TGTGCCAGCAGCTTTACCGGGACTCACGAGCAGTACTTC.

This clone was observed a handful of times. Here the CDR3 reads CASSLELAGVGPDTQYF. The CDR3 DNA reads TGTGCCAGCAGCTTAGAACTAGCGGGAGTAGGTCCGGATACGCAGTATTTT. The chain carries TRBV7-8 and TRBJ2-3, with 11 nucleotides matching TRBD2. The CDR3 is made up of 17 amino acids. V shed 1 base, J shed 6 bases, and the junction held 9 bases outside the gene matches. Germline V gives CDR1 SGHVS, CDR2 FQNEAQ.

V and J are TRBV27 and TRBJ2-7; 9 positions match TRBD1. The CDR3 has 13 amino acids. Germline trimming cut 6 bases from V and 5 bases from J; bases unmatched to any gene: 5. Per the germline V gene, CDR1 is MNHEY and CDR2 is SMNVEV (reference sequence). The CDR3 loop reads CASRGTGKHEQYF. The CDR3 nucleotides are TGTGCCAGCAGAGGGACAGGGAAACACGAGCAGTACTTC.

V is TRBV18 and J is TRBJ2-5; weak D call: TRBD1 (5 bases). Germline V CDR1 and CDR2: KGHSH, LQKENI. The CDR3 contains 13 residues. V dropped 2 bases and J dropped 5 bases, with 9 bases sitting between them. CDR3 coding DNA: TGTGCCAGCTCACCAGGGGCGGTGGAGACCCAGTACTTC. This gives the protein CASSPGAVETQYF.

J is TRBJ2-3 and V is TRBV30, with D possibly matching TRBD2 (6 bases). The CDR3 contains 15 residues. V lost 0 bases, J lost 4 bases, and 14 bases lay in between. Looked up from germline, CDR1 is GTSNPN and CDR2 is SVGIG (reference sequence). The DNA for the CDR3 is TGTGCCTGGAGTGTTTCGGGACGGGGGTCAGATACGCAGTATTTT. This encodes CAWSVSGRGSDTQYF.

The rearrangement links TRBV19 to TRBJ1-5; 9 nucleotides match TRBD1. Germline V lookup: CDR1 LNHDA, CDR2 SQIVND (reference sequence). CDR3 length: 15 residues. The ends lost 3 bases at V and 3 bases at J; junction bases unmatched: 3. The CDR3 nucleotides are TGTGCCAGTAGTATCGGGACAGGGTCCAATCAGCCCCAGCATTTT. This translates into CASSIGTGSNQPQHF. Variable domain in full (rest from reference TRBV19 and TRBJ1-5): DGGITQSPKYLFRKEGQNVTLSCEQNLNHDAMYWYRQDPGQGLRLIYYSQIVNDFQKGDIAEGYSVSREKKESFPLTVTSAQKNPTAFYLCASSIGTGSNQPQHFGDGTRLSIL.

This chain connects TRBV7-2 to TRBJ1-2, with TRBD1 identical over 8 bases. From germline, CDR1 is SGHTA and CDR2 FQGNSA. This CDR3 contains 14 residues. The V gene end was trimmed by 3 bases and the J gene end by 4 bases; junction bases not matched to a gene: 4. Here the CDR3 DNA reads TGTGCCAGCAGCTTGACAGGGGCCAGCTATGGCTACACCTTC. Translation: CASSLTGASYGYTF.

J is TRBJ1-4 and V is TRBV6-5; D ambiguous. This CDR3 is 15 amino acids long. Trimming took off 6 bases at V and 8 bases at J, with 19 bases between the two ends. Germline lookup yields CDR1 MNHEY and CDR2 SVGAGI. CDR3 protein: CASRSSGGVGEKLFF. The CDR3 DNA follows: TGTGCCAGCAGATCTAGCGGTGGGGTAGGAGAAAAACTGTTTTTT.

The V and J genes are TRBV28 and TRBJ1-2; no definite D call. Germline CDR1 and CDR2: MDHEN and SYDVKM. This CDR3 has 13 amino acids. Deletions cut 3 bases from V and 11 bases from J, with 16 bases between. The CDR3: CASSFIFRDRYTF. In nucleotides, the CDR3 is TGTGCCAGCAGTTTCATCTTCCGGGATAGGTACACCTTC.

The V and J genes are TRBV27 and TRBJ2-2; TRBD1 matches 7 bases. This CDR3 is built from 14 residues. CDR1 MNHEY and CDR2 SMNVEV come from the germline V gene (reference sequence). The trim removed 8 bases at V and 5 bases at J, leaving 8 bases unmatched. CDR3 region: CASRGQQMTGELFF. The CDR3 coding sequence is TGTGCCAGCCGGGGACAGCAGATGACCGGGGAGCTGTTTTTT.

The chain is built from TRBV6-5 and TRBJ1-1; 8 nucleotides match TRBD1. The trim removed 4 bases at V and 6 bases at J, leaving 10 bases unmatched. Germline V gene lookup returns CDR1 MNHEY and CDR2 SVGAGI. This CDR3 comprises 15 residues. The CDR3, as DNA: TGTGCCAGCAGTTCACGGCGGACAGGGATGCCTGAAGCTTTCTTT. Translating it yields CASSSRRTGMPEAFF.

The rearrangement uses TRBV9 and TRBJ1-3; no clear D. V lost 0 bases to trimming and J lost 4 bases, with 5 bases between them. This CDR3 is built from 13 residues. From germline, CDR1 is SGDLS and CDR2 YYNGEE. CDR3 nucleotide sequence: TGTGCCAGCAGCGTAGGGCCCGGAAACACCATATATTTT. Its protein product is CASSVGPGNTIYF. The full variable domain, its missing parts supplied by reference TRBV9 and TRBJ1-3, is DSGVTQTPKHLITATGQRVTLRCSPRSGDLSVYWYQQSLDQGLQFLIQYYNGEERAKGNILERFSAQQFPDLHSELNLSSLELGDSALYFCASSVGPGNTIYFGEGSWLTVV.

The chain recombines TRBV19 with TRBJ2-1; 10 bases are a match to TRBD2. V was pared by 0 bases and J by 8 bases, with 10 bases of the junction left unmatched. The CDR3 consists of 17 residues. Germline CDR1 LNHDA, CDR2 SQIVND (reference sequence). The CDR3, as DNA: TGTGCCAGTAGTATAGAAGGGCGGCTAGCGGGAGCCTATGAGCAGTTCTTC. Its translation is CASSIEGRLAGAYEQFF. Full variable domain (missing parts from reference TRBV19 and TRBJ2-1): DGGITQSPKYLFRKEGQNVTLSCEQNLNHDAMYWYRQDPGQGLRLIYYSQIVNDFQKGDIAEGYSVSREKKESFPLTVTSAQKNPTAFYLCASSIEGRLAGAYEQFFGPGTRLTVL.

The chain recombines TRBV6-5 with TRBJ2-5, with TRBD2 matching 12 bases. CDR1 is MNHEY and CDR2 is SVGAGI in the germline V gene. After removal of 5 bases from V and 5 bases from J, the junction contained 6 bases not matched to a gene. The length of the CDR3 is 15 residues. In DNA form, the CDR3 reads TGTGCCAGCAGTCGACTAGCGGGAGTTGGCGAGACCCAGTACTTC. The encoded protein is CASSRLAGVGETQYF.

The V gene is TRBV7-2, the J gene TRBJ2-1; 7 nucleotides align to TRBD2. V trimming: 4 bases; J trimming: 6 bases; junction bases outside the gene matches: 15. Germline V gene lookup returns CDR1 SGHTA and CDR2 FQGNSA. This CDR3 is 17 amino acids long. The CDR3: CASSSLGGRRGGNEQFF. In nucleotides, the CDR3 is TGTGCCAGCAGCTCGTTGGGAGGGAGGAGGGGCGGCAATGAGCAGTTCTTC.

The CDR3 DNA reads TGTGCCAGCAGCCAAGAAAGGGGGCCGGCCAGCAATCAGCCCCAGCATTTT. Translation gives CASSQERGPASNQPQHF. The chain employs TRBV4-2 and TRBJ1-5; 7 bases match TRBD1. The junction had 6 bases not matched to a gene; V was cut back by 0 bases and J by 1 base. Germline values: CDR1 LGHNA, CDR2 YNFKEQ. CDR3 length: 17 residues.

The chain links TRBV7-9 to TRBJ2-7; D perhaps matches TRBD1 (6 bases). CDR1 SEHNR and CDR2 FQNEAQ come from the germline V gene (reference sequence). V was cut by 4 bases and J by 1 base, with 14 bases left in between. This CDR3 has 15 amino acids. The CDR3 loop reads CASSSDSVLSYEQYF. CDR3 sequence (DNA): TGTGCCAGCAGCTCGGACAGCGTACTTTCCTACGAGCAGTACTTC.

The chain carries TRBV5-8 and TRBJ2-3, with a tentative D call TRBD1 (6 bases). Trimming left V 0 bases short and J 2 bases short, with 13 bases between. This CDR3 contains 16 residues. Per the germline V gene, CDR1 is SGHTS and CDR2 is YDEGEE. CDR3 region: CASSLGTRGTTDTQYF. The CDR3 DNA follows: TGTGCCAGCAGCTTGGGGACAAGGGGGACCACAGATACGCAGTATTTT. The full variable domain, completed using reference TRBV5-8 and TRBJ2-3, is EAGVTQSPTHLIKTRGQQATLRCSPISGHTSVYWYQQALGLGLQFLLWYDEGEERNRGNFPPRFSGRQFPNYSSELNVNALELEDSALYLCASSLGTRGTTDTQYFGPGTRLTVL.

The chain carries TRBV5-1 and TRBJ1-1, with D unresolved. In germline, CDR1 is SGHRS, CDR2 YFSETQ. The CDR3 is 13 amino acids. V lost 0 bases, J lost 5 bases, and 8 bases lay in between. The CDR3 reads CASSLDPGTEAFF. CDR3 in DNA: TGCGCCAGCAGCTTGGATCCGGGAACTGAAGCTTTCTTT.

The chain joins TRBV15 to TRBJ2-7, with 9 bases aligning to TRBD1. The V segment lost 0 bases and the J segment 3 bases; nucleotides outside the gene matches: 6. Germline V gene data show CDR1 as LNHNV and CDR2 as YYDKDF (reference sequence). This CDR3 is built from 16 residues. The CDR3 nucleotides read TGTGCCACCAGCAGAGATACAGGGACAGGGATCTACGAGCAGTACTTC. It encodes CATSRDTGTGIYEQYF.

This clone was observed a few times. This chain uses TRBV27 with TRBJ2-1; 7 bases match TRBD1. The CDR3 consists of 18 residues. Germline V CDR1 and CDR2: MNHEY, SMNVEV (reference sequence). J lost 3 bases, V lost 1 base, and 12 bases had no gene match. CDR3 residues: CASSLFYKTGSFYNEQFF. The CDR3 DNA is TGTGCCAGCAGTTTATTCTACAAGACAGGGAGCTTCTACAATGAGCAGTTCTTC.

This chain links TRBV27 with TRBJ2-2; D is possibly TRBD2 (7 bases). Germline V gene lookup returns CDR1 MNHEY and CDR2 SMNVEV (reference sequence). The CDR3 consists of 16 residues. Trimming stripped 2 bases from V and 4 bases from J, with 14 bases between. The CDR3 here is CASSLRGALATGELFF. The CDR3 DNA reads TGTGCCAGCAGTTTACGGGGGGCTCTGGCCACCGGGGAGCTGTTTTTT.